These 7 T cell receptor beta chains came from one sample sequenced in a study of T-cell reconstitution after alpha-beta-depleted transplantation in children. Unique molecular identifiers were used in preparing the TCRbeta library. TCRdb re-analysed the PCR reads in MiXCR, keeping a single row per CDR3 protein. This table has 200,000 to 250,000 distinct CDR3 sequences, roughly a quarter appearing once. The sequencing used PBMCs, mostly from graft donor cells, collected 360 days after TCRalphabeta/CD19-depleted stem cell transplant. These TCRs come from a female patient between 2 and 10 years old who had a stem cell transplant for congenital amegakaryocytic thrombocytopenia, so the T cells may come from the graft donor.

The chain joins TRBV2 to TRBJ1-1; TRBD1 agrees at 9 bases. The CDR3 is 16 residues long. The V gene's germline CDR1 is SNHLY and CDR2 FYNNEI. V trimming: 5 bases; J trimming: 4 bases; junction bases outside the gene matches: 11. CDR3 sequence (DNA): TGTGCCAGCAGTACCGGACAGGGGTTTTCAAGCACTGAAGCTTTCTTT. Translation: CASSTGQGFSSTEAFF.

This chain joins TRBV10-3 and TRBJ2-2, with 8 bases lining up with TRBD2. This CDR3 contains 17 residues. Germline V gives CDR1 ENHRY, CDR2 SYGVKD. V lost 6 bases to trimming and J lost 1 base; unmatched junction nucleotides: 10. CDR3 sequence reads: CAIRKVPAGVNTGELFF. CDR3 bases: TGTGCCATCAGGAAAGTACCAGCGGGGGTGAACACCGGGGAGCTGTTTTTT.

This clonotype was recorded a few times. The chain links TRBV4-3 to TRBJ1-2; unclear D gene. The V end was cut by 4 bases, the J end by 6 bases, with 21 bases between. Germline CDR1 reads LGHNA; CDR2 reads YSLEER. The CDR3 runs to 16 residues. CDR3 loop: CASSRLAESKGNGYTF. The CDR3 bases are TGCGCCAGCAGCCGTTTAGCAGAAAGTAAGGGTAATGGCTACACCTTC.

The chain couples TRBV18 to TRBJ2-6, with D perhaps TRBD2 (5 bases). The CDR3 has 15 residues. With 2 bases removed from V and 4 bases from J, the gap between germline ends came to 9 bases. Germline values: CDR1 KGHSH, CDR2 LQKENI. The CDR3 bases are TGTGCCAGCTCACCATCCGGGAAAGGGGCCAACGTCCTGACTTTC. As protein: CASSPSGKGANVLTF.

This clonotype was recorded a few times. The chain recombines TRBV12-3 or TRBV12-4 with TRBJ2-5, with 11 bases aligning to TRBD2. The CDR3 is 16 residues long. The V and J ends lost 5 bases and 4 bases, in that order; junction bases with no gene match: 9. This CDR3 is CASSVTSGVGRETQYF. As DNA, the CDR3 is TGTGCCAGCAGTGTGACTAGCGGGGTGGGGCGAGAGACCCAGTACTTC.

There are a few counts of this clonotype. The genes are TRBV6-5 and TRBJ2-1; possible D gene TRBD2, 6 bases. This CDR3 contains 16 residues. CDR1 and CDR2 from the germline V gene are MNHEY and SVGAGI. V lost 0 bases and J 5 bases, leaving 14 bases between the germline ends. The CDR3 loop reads CASSYSKGLSHNEQFF. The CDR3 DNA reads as TGTGCCAGCAGTTACTCGAAGGGACTTAGCCACAATGAGCAGTTCTTC.

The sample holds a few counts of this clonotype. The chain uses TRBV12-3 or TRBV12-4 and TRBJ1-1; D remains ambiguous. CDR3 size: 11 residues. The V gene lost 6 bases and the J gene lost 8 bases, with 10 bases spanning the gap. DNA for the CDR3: TGTGCCAGCAGCCGACAACCGGAAGCTTTCTTT. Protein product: CASSRQPEAFF.